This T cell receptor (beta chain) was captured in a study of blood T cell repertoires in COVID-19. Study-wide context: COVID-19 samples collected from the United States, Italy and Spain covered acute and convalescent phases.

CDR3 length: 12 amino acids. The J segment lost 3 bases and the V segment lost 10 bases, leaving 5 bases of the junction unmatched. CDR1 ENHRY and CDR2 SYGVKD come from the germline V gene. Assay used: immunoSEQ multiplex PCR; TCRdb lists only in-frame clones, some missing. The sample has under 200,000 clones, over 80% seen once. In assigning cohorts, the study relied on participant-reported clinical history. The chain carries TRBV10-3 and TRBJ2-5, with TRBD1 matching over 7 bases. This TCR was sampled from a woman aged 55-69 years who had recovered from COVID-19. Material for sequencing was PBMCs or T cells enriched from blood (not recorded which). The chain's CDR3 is CATGTAEETQYF. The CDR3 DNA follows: TGTGCCACCGGGACAGCTGAAGAGACCCAGTACTTC.